The source of this T cell receptor (beta chain) is a study of Graves' ophthalmopathy and Graves' hyperthyroidism. Findings and limits, study-wide: Blood was where most expanded thyroid clonotypes above 0.001 frequency also turned up.

V lost 6 bases, J lost 2 bases, and 16 bases lay in between. The CDR3 extends over 15 amino acids. CDR1 is LNHDA, CDR2 SQIVND, per germline (reference sequence). This clonotype was recorded at least ten times. Its specificity is unknown. RNA served as the template for amplifying TCR beta CDR3 regions. An initial RT-PCR round employing HTBI primers preceded a second-round multiplex PCR. TCRdb re-called the multiplex PCR reads with MiXCR, one entry per CDR3 protein. There are about 400,000 distinct CDR3 sequences in the sample; about 17% occur only once, and 1.6% lies in the top ten. Orbital computed tomography, together with clinical symptoms, serum thyroxine, TRAb and thyroid ultrasound, was used for diagnosis.

The origin of this receptor is a woman aged 18-29 years with Graves' ophthalmopathy. The chain carries TRBV19 and TRBJ1-2; no firm D call. The sequenced sample was peripheral blood. CDR3 bases: TGTGCCAGTAGCCCGGACCTCCGATGGAACTATGGCTACACCTTC. This sequence encodes CASSPDLRWNYGYTF.